The 20 T cell receptor beta chains below all came from one sample that was sequenced in a study of blood T cell repertoires in COVID-19. Produced via immunoSEQ multiplex PCR; TCRdb's table is partial and in-frame only. The repertoire consists of about 140,000 clones, with just over 85% occurring once and the leading ten covering around 4.5%. The sequenced sample was PBMCs or T cells enriched from blood (not recorded which). The source is a middle-aged man who had recovered from COVID-19.

CDR3 protein: CASSYRPTYGYTF. The CDR3 DNA reads TGTGCCAGCAGTTATAGACCGACTTATGGCTACACCTTC. This chain connects TRBV6-2 or TRBV6-3 to TRBJ1-2, with no clear D. The CDR3 runs 13 residues. Germline CDR1 and CDR2: MNHEY and SVGEGT. The V end lost 3 bases, the J end lost 5 bases, and 10 bases lay between the germline ends.

The chain is built from TRBV25-1 and TRBJ1-4; 10 nucleotides align to TRBD1. The CDR3 spans 15 residues. Germline values: CDR1 MGHDK, CDR2 SYGVNS. The V gene end was trimmed by 5 bases and the J gene end by 6 bases; junction bases not matched to a gene: 6. The CDR3 nucleotides read TGTGCCAGCAGTCCCCTCGGGACAGGGGATGAAAAACTGTTTTTT. Protein: CASSPLGTGDEKLFF. Full variable domain (outside the CDR3, taken from reference TRBV25-1 and TRBJ1-4): EADIYQTPRYLVIGTGKKITLECSQTMGHDKMYWYQQDPGMELHLIHYSYGVNSTEKGDLSSESTVSRIRTEHFPLTLESARPSHTSQYLCASSPLGTGDEKLFFGSGTQLSVL.

The chain has TRBV4-3 and TRBJ1-5; tentative D call: TRBD1 (6 bases). Trimming shortened V by 0 bases and J by 10 bases, and 13 bases separated the two germline ends. This CDR3 comprises 14 residues. The germline V gene has CDR1 LGHNA and CDR2 YSLEER. CDR3 residues: CASSQDYREGPQHF. CDR3 in DNA: TGCGCCAGCAGCCAAGATTACAGGGAAGGTCCCCAGCATTTT.

The V gene is TRBV12-3 or TRBV12-4, the J gene TRBJ2-1, with D hard to call. Trimming took off 1 base at V and 11 bases at J, with 12 bases between the two ends. CDR3 length: 13 residues. CDR3 nucleotides: TGTGCCAGCAGTTTAGGCGCGGAACCCAAGCAGTTCTTC. This translates into CASSLGAEPKQFF.

The chain couples TRBV6-7 to TRBJ2-2; D is possibly TRBD1 (5 bases). TRBV6-7 is assigned to the ORF class and has an uncertain function. The CDR3 is 16 residues long. Trimming removed 2 bases from V and 3 bases from J, with 13 bases in between. CDR3 residues: CASSYRQGEDTGELFF. The CDR3 DNA sequence: TGTGCCAGCAGTTACAGGCAGGGTGAGGACACCGGGGAGCTGTTTTTT.

This clone was seen just once. CDR3 loop: CATSRGEYYEQYV. As DNA, the CDR3 is TGTGCCACCAGCAGAGGCGAATACTACGAGCAGTACGTC. The gene calls are TRBV15 and TRBJ2-7; no clear D. Deletions cut 1 base from V and 3 bases from J, with 7 bases between. In germline, CDR1 is LNHNV, CDR2 YYDKDF (reference sequence). CDR3 length: 13 residues.

The rearrangement joins TRBV28 to TRBJ1-2, with D hard to call. Germline V gene lookup returns CDR1 MDHEN and CDR2 SYDVKM. This CDR3 contains 17 residues. Trimming removed 5 bases from V and 7 bases from J, with 26 bases in between. This CDR3 is CASSRGRRASRIFGYTF. CDR3 DNA: TGTGCCAGCAGTCGGGGAAGGAGGGCGTCCAGAATTTTTGGCTACACCTTC.

The chain is built from TRBV25-1 and TRBJ2-5, with D unresolved. Germline assignment: CDR1 MGHDK and CDR2 SYGVNS. This CDR3 contains 13 residues. Trimming pared 0 bases from V and 4 bases from J, leaving 6 bases between. The CDR3 DNA reads TGTGCCAGCAGTGAATACCTTAGAGAGACCCAGTACTTC. This codes for CASSEYLRETQYF.

This chain joins TRBV7-2 and TRBJ2-3; TRBD2 aligns across 16 bases. Germline loops: CDR1 SGHTA, CDR2 FQGNSA. V shed 5 bases, J shed 5 bases, and the junction held 10 bases outside the gene matches. The length of the CDR3 is 18 residues. In nucleotides, the CDR3 is TGTGCCAGCAGCCCACCGGGACTAGCGGGGGGGCGGGTAGATACGCAGTATTTT. The encoded protein is CASSPPGLAGGRVDTQYF.

This clone was counted once. This rearrangement joins TRBV5-1 to TRBJ1-1; no firm D call. Germline CDR1 SGHRS, CDR2 YFSETQ. This CDR3 is built from 13 residues. V lost 7 bases and J lost 1, with 11 bases in between. CDR3 protein: CASGERANTEAFF. Here the CDR3 DNA reads TGCGCCAGCGGGGAGAGGGCGAACACTGAAGCTTTCTTT.

J is TRBJ2-5 and V is TRBV19; 12 bases align to TRBD2. Trimming at V came to 4 bases and at J to 7 bases, leaving 7 bases not matched to a gene. This CDR3 is 15 amino acids long. Germline loops: CDR1 LNHDA, CDR2 SQIVND (reference sequence). The CDR3 spells CASSTLAGGDRTQYF. In nucleotides, the CDR3 is TGTGCCAGTAGTACTCTAGCGGGAGGGGATAGGACCCAGTACTTC.

This rearrangement joins TRBV7-3 to TRBJ2-3, with 9 nucleotides matching TRBD2. Germline V CDR1 and CDR2: SGHTA, FQGTGA. J gave up 0 bases and V 5 bases, and 12 bases lay outside the gene matches. The CDR3 spans 18 residues. The CDR3 nucleotides are TGTGCCAGCAGCCTGGGGCGTAGCGGGAGCCCTAGCACAGATACGCAGTATTTT. Encoded protein: CASSLGRSGSPSTDTQYF. The entire variable domain, with the rest obtained from reference TRBV7-3 and TRBJ2-3, is as follows: GAGVSQTPSNKVTEKGKYVELRCDPISGHTALYWYRQSLGQGPEFLIYFQGTGAADDSGLPNDRFFAVRPEGSVSTLKIQRTERGDSAVYLCASSLGRSGSPSTDTQYFGPGTRLTVL.

The V and J genes are TRBV7-2 and TRBJ2-7, with 7 positions matching TRBD1. The CDR3 is made up of 15 amino acids. Losses at the gene ends were 3 bases for V and 2 bases for J; bases not matched to a gene: 7. Germline V gene data show CDR1 as SGHTA and CDR2 as FQGNSA. CDR3 amino acids: CASSFVGQGAYEQYF. CDR3 DNA: TGTGCCAGCAGCTTCGTGGGCCAGGGGGCCTACGAGCAGTACTTC.

The rearrangement uses TRBV7-8 and TRBJ1-4, with TRBD1 matching 7 bases. This CDR3 contains 14 residues. From germline, CDR1 is SGHVS and CDR2 FQNEAQ. With 5 bases clipped from V and 4 bases from J, the junction kept 4 bases outside the gene matches. CDR3 region: CASSTTGYNEKLFF. DNA of the CDR3: TGTGCCAGCAGCACGACAGGGTATAATGAAAAACTGTTTTTT.

J is TRBJ1-2 and V is TRBV28; 9 nucleotides align to TRBD1. CDR1 and CDR2 (germline): MDHEN, SYDVKM. J was trimmed by 2 bases and V by 6 bases; bases with no gene match: 7. The CDR3 covers 15 residues. The CDR3 region has the DNA TGTGCCAGCAGATCCAAAGGGACAGGGAACTATGGCTACACCTTC. It translates to CASRSKGTGNYGYTF.

This chain links TRBV6-5 with TRBJ1-1; unclear D gene. The germline gives CDR1 MNHEY, CDR2 SVGAGI. CDR3 length: 16 amino acids. The V end was cut by 0 bases, the J end by 0 bases, with 11 bases between. CDR3 region: CASSYSIPGMNTEAFF. CDR3 nucleotide sequence: TGTGCCAGCAGTTACTCGATTCCAGGAATGAACACTGAAGCTTTCTTT.

V gene TRBV30 combines with J gene TRBJ1-6, with 7 bases fitting TRBD1. The CDR3 runs to 13 residues. Germline V gene data show CDR1 as GTSNPN and CDR2 as SVGIG (reference sequence). V was clipped by 1 base and J by 7 bases; unmatched bases: 1. The CDR3 bases are TGTGCCTGGAGTGCACAGGGGAATTCACCCCTCCACTTT. Its translation: CAWSAQGNSPLHF.

This rearrangement joins TRBV13 to TRBJ2-7, with D maybe TRBD2 (5 bases). CDR3 length: 14 residues. The germline V and J ends were trimmed by 2 bases and 0 bases, with 8 bases remaining between them. Germline V lookup: CDR1 PRHDT, CDR2 FYEKMQ (reference sequence). The CDR3, as DNA: TGTGCCAGCAGCTTAAAGCGGAGCTCCTACGAGCAGTACTTC. Translated: CASSLKRSSYEQYF.

The chain is built from TRBV5-4 and TRBJ2-1; 9 bases map to TRBD2. This CDR3 region has 15 residues. Trimming cost V 3 bases and J 2 bases; bases outside gene matches: 3. Per germline, CDR1 SGHNT and CDR2 YYREEE (reference sequence). CDR3 DNA sequence: TGTGCCAGCAGCTACAAGCGGGGGGCCTACAATGAGCAGTTCTTC. Translating gives CASSYKRGAYNEQFF.

This chain joins TRBV7-9 and TRBJ2-7; 9 nucleotides line up with TRBD2. The CDR3 totals 17 residues. V shed 5 bases and J 6 bases; nucleotides not matched to a gene: 17. The germline gives CDR1 SEHNR, CDR2 FQNEAQ (reference sequence). This CDR3 reads CASSVGILAGVRVEQYF. In nucleotides, the CDR3 is TGTGCCAGCAGCGTAGGTATTTTAGCGGGAGTGCGAGTCGAGCAGTACTTC.